This is a list of T cell receptor beta chains from one sample in a study of shared clonotypes between healthy human individuals. This table comes from immunoSEQ multiplex PCR, and its TCRdb copy is limited to in-frame clones, with some not included. The data show approximately 700,000 clones, around four fifths seen once. Source material: memory CD4+ T cells sorted from blood. The receptors stem from a woman between 25 and 40 years old in good health. CDR3s include the opening cysteine and the closing phenylalanine or tryptophan. The D gene is left open where the match is weak. Clone sizes are given selectively: once, few, many, or a class where the clone is expanded.

D | size | J | V | DNA | CDR3
TRBD2 | few | TRBJ2-1 | TRBV19 | TGTGCCAGTGGGACTAGCGGGAGGTTGGATGAGCAGTTCTTC | CASGTSGRLDEQFF
TRBD1 | few | TRBJ2-5 | TRBV7-3 | TGTGCCAGCAGCCTCACCGGGACAGGGGGATCGGAGACCCAGTACTTC | CASSLTGTGGSETQYF
NA | NA | TRBJ2-3 | TRBV5-6 | TGTGCCAGCAGCTTGGAGGGAGCAGGAGCAGATACGCAGTATTTT | CASSLEGAGADTQYF
NA | NA | TRBJ1-5 | TRBV4-1 | TGCGCCAGCAGCCAAGTAACGGGACGGTCGGATCAGCCCCAGCATTTT | CASSQVTGRSDQPQHF
NA | few | TRBJ2-1 | TRBV25-1 | TGTGCCAGCAGTCTCCGGGCCCAATGGGAGCAGTTCTTC | CASSLRAQWEQFF
NA | NA | TRBJ2-5 | TRBV10-3 | TGTGCCATCAGTGAGGAATCTAGCGCCCAAGAGACCCAGTACTTC | CAISEESSAQETQYF
NA | NA | TRBJ1-2 | TRBV28 | TGTGCCAGCACCCATGGGGGCAGGGCCCTCCATGGCTACACCTTC | CASTHGGRALHGYTF
TRBD1 | NA | TRBJ2-3 | TRBV5-5 | TGTGCCAGCAGCCTGGACAGGGCCCCAGATACGCAGTATTTT | CASSLDRAPDTQYF
NA | NA | TRBJ2-2 | TRBV6-5 | TGTGCCAGCAGTTACCGGGTCGGGGCCCGGGGGGAGCTGTTTTTT | CASSYRVGARGELFF
TRBD2 | once | TRBJ2-7 | TRBV6-5 | TGTGCCAGCAGTCTATCAACTAGCGGGAGTCTAGTCTTC | CASSLSTSGSLVF
NA | NA | TRBJ2-3 | TRBV7-3 | TGTGCCAGCAGCTTAAGTCCGCAAAAGACAGATACGCAGTATTTT | CASSLSPQKTDTQYF
NA | NA | TRBJ1-5 | TRBV19 | TGTGCCAGTACCGGGGAATGGGACAATCAGCCCCAGCATTTT | CASTGEWDNQPQHF
TRBD2 | NA | TRBJ2-1 | TRBV28 | TGTGCCAGCAGACCGACTAGCGGGATAGCGTATGAGCAGTTCTTC | CASRPTSGIAYEQFF
NA | NA | TRBJ2-3 | TRBV9 | TGTGCCAGCAGCGTCGGGCCCCCAGATACGCAGTATTTT | CASSVGPPDTQYF
NA | NA | TRBJ2-7 | TRBV6-4 | TGTGCCAGCAGAGCCGGGAACTACGAGCAGTACTTC | CASRAGNYEQYF
NA | NA | TRBJ2-7 | TRBV14 | TGTGCCAGCAGCCAAGGGGTCGCTAGCGCGAGCTACGAGCAGTACTTC | CASSQGVASASYEQYF
NA | NA | TRBJ2-7 | TRBV7-2 | TGTGCCAGCAGCGCCTATCTCACGTACGAGCAGTACTTC | CASSAYLTYEQYF
NA | NA | TRBJ2-5 | TRBV5-1 | TGCGCCAGCAGGGGGGACGGGGAGACCCAGTACTTC | CASRGDGETQYF
TRBD2 | NA | TRBJ2-5 | TRBV25-1 | TGTGCCAGCAGTCGTAGCGGGTCCTTCCCTGGTCACTTC | CASSRSGSFPGHF
NA | few | TRBJ2-1 | TRBV5-1 | TGCGCCAGCAGACTCAGTCCGGGGACTGAGCAGTTCTTC | CASRLSPGTEQFF
NA | NA | TRBJ1-2 | TRBV6-1 | TGTGCCAGCAGCAGACAGACACCAGGTGGCTACACCTTC | CASSRQTPGGYTF
TRBD1 | NA | TRBJ2-7 | TRBV5-1 | TGCGCCAGCAGCCCCGGACAGGGTGGGTCCTACGAGCAGTACTTC | CASSPGQGGSYEQYF
TRBD1 | NA | TRBJ2-7 | TRBV28 | TGTGCCAGCAGGATCGGGACAGAAATCTACGAGCAGTACTTC | CASRIGTEIYEQYF
TRBD1 | NA | TRBJ2-7 | TRBV5-8 | TGTGCCAGCAGCCTGACAGGGAGCTCCTACGAGCAGTACTTC | CASSLTGSSYEQYF
NA | NA | TRBJ2-7 | TRBV7-8 | TGTGCCAGCAGCTTCCCCAGTACCCATCCGGGGGAGCAGTACTTC | CASSFPSTHPGEQYF
NA | NA | TRBJ1-2 | TRBV5-6 | TGTGCCAGCAGCTTGGACCGGGGGCATGGCTACACCTTC | CASSLDRGHGYTF
NA | NA | TRBJ2-7 | TRBV7-9 | TGTGCCAGCAGCTTAGGCGGGAAAGAATACGAGCAGTACTTC | CASSLGGKEYEQYF
NA | once | TRBJ1-5 | TRBV28 | TGTGCCAGCAGTACGAACCGGCAGGACAATCAGCCCCAGCATTTT | CASSTNRQDNQPQHF
NA | NA | TRBJ2-7 | TRBV5-4 | TGTGCCAGCAGCTTGCGCGGGACGGGAGTTGACGAGCAGTACTTC | CASSLRGTGVDEQYF
NA | NA | TRBJ2-3 | TRBV9 | TGTGCCAGCAGCCCAAGGGGGGGGCGCAGTAGCACAGATACGCAGTATTTT | CASSPRGGRSSTDTQYF
TRBD2 | NA | TRBJ2-7 | TRBV5-1 | TGCGCCAGCAGCATGACTAGCGGAAACTACGAGCAGTACTTC | CASSMTSGNYEQYF
TRBD2 | few | TRBJ2-7 | TRBV28 | TGTGCCAGCAGCCTCGGGGCGGGAGGGCGCCACGAGCAGTACTTC | CASSLGAGGRHEQYF
NA | NA | TRBJ2-1 | TRBV30 | TGTGCCTGGAGTGGGGCTTACAATGAGCAGTTCTTC | CAWSGAYNEQFF
TRBD1 | NA | TRBJ2-2 | TRBV19 | TGTGCCACCCTGGACAGGGGGGCCGGGGAGCTGTTTTTT | CATLDRGAGELFF
TRBD2 | NA | TRBJ2-1 | TRBV7-9 | TGTGCCAGCGAAACCGAAGCGGGGAGCTCCTACAATGAGCAGTTCTTC | CASETEAGSSYNEQFF
NA | NA | TRBJ2-7 | TRBV27 | TGTGCCAGCACCACTCCCCCCGAGATAAGCTACGAGCAGTACTTC | CASTTPPEISYEQYF
NA | NA | TRBJ1-3 | TRBV11-2 | TGTGCCAGCAGCTCCCTTTCCAGTGGAAACACCATATATTTT | CASSSLSSGNTIYF
TRBD1 | few | TRBJ2-5 | TRBV27 | TGTGCCAGGGGACAGGGACGGGTCCCCCGCGAGAGTCGAAAGTACTTC | CARGQGRVPRESRKYF
NA | NA | TRBJ2-1 | TRBV5-8 | TGTGCCAGCAGCGGGGGTGGGCGGTCCTACAATGAGCAGTTCTTC | CASSGGGRSYNEQFF
NA | many | TRBJ2-2 | TRBV7-3 | TGTGCCAGCAGCCGAGACATTGCGAAGGGGAAAACCGGGGAGCTGTTTTTT | CASSRDIAKGKTGELFF
TRBD1 | NA | TRBJ1-2 | TRBV10-3 | TGTGCCACCACCCGGTCGCTGGACAGGGAAGGGGGCTACACCTTC | CATTRSLDREGGYTF
TRBD2 | few | TRBJ2-5 | TRBV11-3 | TGTGCCAGCAGCTTAGGACTAGCGGGAGGGGAGACCCAGTACTTC | CASSLGLAGGETQYF
NA | once | TRBJ2-3 | TRBV28 | TGTGCCAGCAGTTTGCAGATTAGCACAGATACGCAGTATTTT | CASSLQISTDTQYF
TRBD2 | NA | TRBJ2-7 | TRBV19 | TGTGCCAGTAGTATACTAGCGGGAGGGCCCTACGAGCAGTACTTC | CASSILAGGPYEQYF
NA | NA | TRBJ1-4 | TRBV19 | TGTGCCAGTACCTCCGGGGCCGTACCTAATGAAAAACTGTTTTTT | CASTSGAVPNEKLFF